Following are 32 T cell receptor beta chains from one sample sequenced in a study of T cells in Graves' hyperthyroidism and ophthalmopathy. RNA transcripts provided the source from which TCR beta CDR3 regions were amplified. The HTBI primer set served for first-round RT-PCR of the TCR CDR3. TCRdb reprocessed the multiplex PCR reads via MiXCR and lists one record per CDR3 protein. This sample carries more than 150,000 distinct CDR3 sequences, 17% of them seen once, and the ten largest clones take 25% to 35%. The sample comprised blood. The receptors here all came from a woman between 45 and 60 years old with Graves' hyperthyroidism.

The chain carries TRBV2 and TRBJ2-3; the D gene is possibly TRBD2 (6 bases). The germline gives CDR1 SNHLY, CDR2 FYNNEI. Deletions cut 7 bases from V and 4 bases from J, with 18 bases between. The CDR3 is 15 amino acids. CDR3 bases: TGTGCCAGCACCCCCCCGGGGGTGCCTTCAGATACGCAGTATTTT. This translates into CASTPPGVPSDTQYF.

This clonotype has only a few counts. A much larger clone sits a single nucleotide away, making a read error possible. The J gene is TRBJ2-2, the V gene TRBV5-1; tentative D call: TRBD2 (5 bases). CDR1 and CDR2 (germline): SGHRS, YFSETQ. This CDR3 comprises 15 residues. CDR3 residues: CASSLVQPNTGEPFF. In DNA form, the CDR3 reads TGCGCCAGCAGCTTGGTTCAACCTAACACCGGGGAGCCGTTTTTT.

The gene calls are TRBV12-3 or TRBV12-4 and TRBJ1-1; 8 nucleotides agree with TRBD1. V shed 5 bases, J shed 2 bases, and the junction held 7 bases outside the gene matches. This CDR3 is 15 amino acids long. The CDR3 protein is CASSLSTGANTEAFF. CDR3 nucleotides: TGTGCCAGCAGTCTCTCGACAGGGGCCAACACTGAAGCTTTCTTT.

Ten or more counts support this clonotype. V is TRBV6-1 and J is TRBJ2-3; a weak D match, TRBD1 (6 bases). Germline V gene sequence: CDR1 MNHNS, CDR2 SASEGT. This CDR3 has 15 amino acids. V shed 5 bases and J shed 2 bases, with 14 bases lying between them. The CDR3 DNA is TGTGCCAGCAGTAGCGACAGGACCTTCACAGATACGCAGTATTTT. Its translation is CASSSDRTFTDTQYF.

This clonotype was recorded once. Its ends do not fully match the called genes, so a read error is possible. The DNA for the CDR3 is TGTGCCACCAGTGATTTAAGCGGGAAATACAATGAGCAGTTCTTC. It codes for CATSDLSGKYNEQFF. The rearrangement uses TRBV6-1 and TRBJ2-1; TRBD2 aligns across 7 bases. The germline CDR1 and CDR2 sequences are MNHNS and SASEGT. The CDR3 spans 15 residues.

This clonotype was observed at least ten times. This chain links TRBV6-1 with TRBJ1-1; possibly TRBD1 for D (5 bases). The V and J ends lost 6 bases and 1 base respectively, with 15 bases between them. CDR1 is MNHNS and CDR2 is SASEGT in the germline V gene. This CDR3 is 15 amino acids long. CDR3 in amino acids: CASSSTRGENTEAFF. DNA of the CDR3: TGTGCCAGCAGCTCCACCCGAGGGGAGAACACTGAAGCTTTCTTT.

This clonotype was found many times. The chain joins TRBV5-1 to TRBJ1-5; D gene unclear. With 1 base removed from V and 5 bases from J, the gap between germline ends came to 7 bases. The CDR3 is 13 amino acids. Germline CDR1 SGHRS, CDR2 YFSETQ. The CDR3 protein is CASSLWVDQPQHF. CDR3 coding DNA: TGCGCCAGCAGCTTGTGGGTCGATCAGCCCCAGCATTTT.

This clonotype has ten or more counts. This rearrangement joins TRBV12-3 or TRBV12-4 to TRBJ2-4; 9 bases are a match to TRBD2. Germline trimming cut 7 bases from V and 4 bases from J; bases unmatched to any gene: 17. The CDR3 sequence is 18 residues long. This CDR3 reads CASTPPFAGGRGKNIQYF. CDR3 DNA sequence: TGTGCCAGCACCCCCCCCTTTGCGGGGGGGCGAGGGAAAAACATTCAGTACTTC.

This clonotype has ten or more counts. The genes are TRBV27 and TRBJ2-3; the match to TRBD2 covers 10 bases. V dropped 5 bases and J dropped 1; count of bases not matched to a gene: 6. Germline CDR1 is MNHEY and CDR2 is SMNVEV (reference sequence). There are 16 residues in the CDR3. CDR3 sequence: CASSPLLAGGTDTQYF. The DNA for the CDR3 is TGTGCCAGCAGTCCCCTCCTAGCGGGGGGCACAGATACGCAGTATTTT.

V and J are TRBV11-2 and TRBJ2-7; 7 bases map to TRBD1. Germline assignment: CDR1 SGHAT and CDR2 FQNNGV. J gave up 6 bases and V 5 bases, and 4 bases lay outside the gene matches. This CDR3 comprises 12 residues. The CDR3 DNA follows: TGTGCCAGCAGCACACAGGGGTCCGAGCAGTACTTC. Amino acid sequence: CASSTQGSEQYF.

There are many counts of this clonotype. The chain has TRBV10-3 and TRBJ1-2; D is unresolved. The germline gives CDR1 ENHRY, CDR2 SYGVKD. The V end lost 0 bases, the J end lost 2 bases, and 13 bases lay between the germline ends. The CDR3 length is 16 residues. In DNA form, the CDR3 reads TGTGCCATCAGTGAGTCTAGCTCCCTAGGCAACTATGGCTACACCTTC. Its translation: CAISESSSLGNYGYTF.

This clonotype came up many times. This chain connects TRBV7-8 to TRBJ1-1; D is unclear. V lost 10 bases and J 1 base, leaving 16 bases between the germline ends. The CDR3 contains 14 residues. CDR1 and CDR2 (germline): SGHVS, FQNEAQ. In DNA, the CDR3 is TGTGCCACCGTCCTGGTAGCAGGGAACACTGAAGCTTTCTTT. It codes for CATVLVAGNTEAFF.

This clonotype showed up just once. The chain combines TRBV12-3 or TRBV12-4 with TRBJ2-2; tentative D call: TRBD1 (6 bases). The ends were cut back, 5 bases at V and 4 bases at J, with 11 bases in the middle. The CDR3 sequence is 14 residues long. The CDR3 protein is CASSEQGGTGELFF. The CDR3 nucleotides are TGTGCCAGCAGTGAACAGGGTGGCACCGGGGAGCTGTTTTTT.

This clonotype has just a few counts. The chain uses TRBV7-3 and TRBJ2-2; 7 bases are shared with TRBD2. Per the germline V gene, CDR1 is SGHTA and CDR2 is FQGTGA. The CDR3 has 16 amino acids. V dropped 1 base and J dropped 1; count of bases not matched to a gene: 3. Here the CDR3 reads CASSLSGGGNTGELFF. The CDR3 nucleotides read TGTGCCAGCAGCTTAAGCGGCGGGGGGAACACCGGGGAGCTGTTTTTT.

This clonotype was counted at least ten times. The gene calls are TRBV5-1 and TRBJ2-1; unclear D gene. V was clipped by 0 bases and J by 6 bases, with 10 bases between them. The CDR3 is made up of 14 amino acids. Per germline, CDR1 SGHRS and CDR2 YFSETQ. CDR3 sequence: CASSLGASFNEQFF. The CDR3 DNA sequence: TGCGCCAGCAGCTTGGGGGCCAGTTTCAATGAGCAGTTCTTC.

This clonotype was counted at least ten times. Written as DNA, the CDR3 is TGTGCCAGCAGTTACTCGGCCAGATTCACTGAGCAGTTCTTC. This codes for CASSYSARFTEQFF. The chain joins TRBV6-6 to TRBJ2-1; D remains ambiguous. This CDR3 has 14 amino acids. Looked up from germline, CDR1 is MNHNY and CDR2 is SVGAGI (reference sequence). V lost 0 bases and J 9 bases, leaving 12 bases between the germline ends.

This clonotype occurred many times. The chain recombines TRBV20-1 with TRBJ2-5; unclear D gene. Trimming shortened V by 0 bases and J by 7 bases, and 15 bases separated the two germline ends. The germline CDR1 and CDR2 sequences are DFQATT and SNEGSKA (reference sequence). The CDR3 contains 14 residues. CDR3 amino acids: CSARDLATGWTQYF. As DNA, the CDR3 is TGCAGTGCTAGAGACCTTGCTACCGGGTGGACCCAGTACTTC.

The rearrangement links TRBV4-2 to TRBJ1-2; D uncertain. The CDR3 is made up of 16 amino acids. Germline assignment: CDR1 LGHNA and CDR2 YNFKEQ. Trimming took off 1 base at V and 3 bases at J, with 15 bases between the two ends. The CDR3 spells CASSQGPLSGHYGYTF. The CDR3 DNA sequence: TGTGCCAGCAGCCAAGGTCCTTTAAGTGGGCACTATGGCTACACCTTC.

This clonotype was counted between two and nine times. V is TRBV2 and J is TRBJ1-3, with a weak D call TRBD1 (5 bases). Looked up from germline, CDR1 is SNHLY and CDR2 is FYNNEI. Trimming took off 10 bases at V and 2 bases at J, with 18 bases between the two ends. The CDR3 sequence is 15 residues long. In DNA, the CDR3 is TGTGCCACCTTTCCCCTTTTCAGGGCTGGAAACACCATATATTTT. Translated, it gives CATFPLFRAGNTIYF.

To note about this clonotype: This sequence may be a read error, since a much larger clone differs from it by one base. V is TRBV7-6 and J is TRBJ1-6, with D possibly matching TRBD1 (5 bases). The germline V gene encodes CDR1 SGHVS and CDR2 FNYEAQ. CDR3 length: 14 amino acids. The CDR3 DNA reads as TGTACCAGCAGCTTAAGGGGCAGGAATTCACCCCTCCACTTT. Protein product: CTSSLRGRNSPLHF.

This clonotype came up a few times. This chain connects TRBV5-1 to TRBJ1-4, with 8 bases that match TRBD1. Trimming took 4 bases from V and 8 from J; bases not matched to a gene: 10. CDR3 size: 15 residues. The V gene's germline CDR1 is SGHRS and CDR2 YFSETQ. In nucleotides, the CDR3 is TGCGCCAGCAGCCTTCTGACAGGGGCCGAGGAAAAACTGTTTTTT. It is translated as CASSLLTGAEEKLFF.

This clonotype was recorded many times. The CDR3 spells CASSYSLQEGKLFF. For the CDR3, the DNA is TGTGCCAGCAGTTACTCGCTTCAGGAAGGAAAACTGTTTTTT. The gene calls are TRBV6-5 and TRBJ1-4; D call uncertain. Germline CDR1 MNHEY, CDR2 SVGAGI. The CDR3 is made up of 14 amino acids. The ends were cut back, 0 bases at V and 10 bases at J, with 12 bases in the middle.

The gene calls are TRBV20-1 and TRBJ2-1; TRBD1 might be the D (7 bases). CDR1 DFQATT and CDR2 SNEGSKA come from the germline V gene (reference sequence). The CDR3 sequence is 13 residues long. Trimming removed 6 bases at V and 7 bases at J, with 16 bases between. CDR3 sequence reads: CSARSGGGNEQFF. The CDR3 nucleotides read TGCAGTGCAAGGTCAGGGGGAGGTAATGAGCAGTTCTTC.

This clonotype showed up many times. The chain combines TRBV19 with TRBJ1-1, with D possibly being TRBD1 (5 bases). V was shortened by 7 bases and J by 6 bases, with 15 bases between the two germline ends. The germline gives CDR1 LNHDA, CDR2 SQIVND (reference sequence). The CDR3 runs 13 residues. CDR3 sequence (DNA): TGTGCCAGTACCATGGGGGGGGTCGCTGAAGCTTTCTTT. This gives the protein CASTMGGVAEAFF.

V is TRBV20-1 and J is TRBJ1-3, with a weak D call TRBD1 (6 bases). The CDR3 runs 16 residues. Germline V gives CDR1 DFQATT, CDR2 SNEGSKA (reference sequence). V was clipped by 4 bases and J by 2 bases, with 18 bases between them. CDR3 sequence (DNA): TGCAGTGCTATCAGCCGGGACATTACGACTGGAAACACCATATATTTT. Translating gives CSAISRDITTGNTIYF.

Many counts were recorded for this clonotype. V is TRBV6-1 and J is TRBJ2-7, with a tentative D call TRBD1 (5 bases). The V end was cut by 6 bases, the J end by 3 bases, with 9 bases between. This CDR3 region has 12 residues. The germline V gene encodes CDR1 MNHNS and CDR2 SASEGT. DNA for the CDR3: TGTGCCAGCAGCCCCAGGGACTACGAGCAGTACTTC. Amino acids: CASSPRDYEQYF.

This clonotype has a count of ten or more. The chain couples TRBV20-1 to TRBJ2-7; a possible D gene is TRBD1 (5 bases). This CDR3 contains 17 residues. Trimming stripped 0 bases from V and 0 bases from J, with 18 bases between. Germline CDR1 and CDR2: DFQATT and SNEGSKA (reference sequence). The CDR3 loop is CSARDRNPWTPSYEQYF. The CDR3 bases are TGCAGTGCTAGAGACCGAAACCCCTGGACACCCTCCTACGAGCAGTACTTC.

This clonotype was picked up many times. The chain has TRBV20-1 and TRBJ2-1; TRBD2 agrees at 9 bases. In germline, CDR1 is DFQATT, CDR2 SNEGSKA (reference sequence). Germline trimming cut 6 bases from V and 10 bases from J; bases unmatched to any gene: 16. The CDR3 contains 15 residues. CDR3 sequence: CSAPKGGGGLKEQFF. The CDR3 bases are TGCAGTGCCCCAAAGGGCGGGGGGGGCCTGAAGGAGCAGTTCTTC.

Ten or more counts support this clonotype. The J gene is TRBJ2-1, the V gene TRBV10-3; weak D call: TRBD2 (5 bases). V gave up 8 bases and J gave up 10 bases, with 24 bases separating them. Germline CDR1 is ENHRY and CDR2 is SYGVKD. This CDR3 comprises 15 residues. The CDR3 sequence: CAIGRSPGESTEQFF. The CDR3, as DNA: TGTGCCATCGGGAGATCCCCCGGAGAAAGCACGGAGCAGTTCTTC.

In this sample, this clonotype turned up many times. The chain uses TRBV2 and TRBJ2-3; 8 positions agree with TRBD1. The germline CDR1 and CDR2 sequences are SNHLY and FYNNEI. The V gene end was trimmed by 6 bases and the J gene end by 5 bases; junction bases not matched to a gene: 22. This CDR3 is built from 19 residues. For the CDR3, the DNA is TGTGCCAGCAGATATAATAAATACTCGGGACAGGCAGTCGGAGATACGCAGTATTTT. Protein sequence: CASRYNKYSGQAVGDTQYF. The complete variable domain, with remaining parts taken from reference TRBV2 and TRBJ2-3, reads EPEVTQTPSHQVTQMGQEVILRCVPISNHLYFYWYRQILGQKVEFLVSFYNNEISEKSEIFDDQFSVERPDGSNFTLKIRSTKLEDSAMYFCASRYNKYSGQAVGDTQYFGPGTRLTVL.

This clonotype was detected a few times. The chain couples TRBV19 to TRBJ2-2; no definite D call. The germline V gene has CDR1 LNHDA and CDR2 SQIVND (reference sequence). V lost 4 bases and J lost 7, with 10 bases in between. This CDR3 is 13 amino acids long. The CDR3, as DNA: TGTGCCAGTAGTAATGGATATGTCGGGGAGCTGTTTTTT. Its protein is CASSNGYVGELFF. Based on the CDR3 plus reference TRBV19 and TRBJ2-2, the full variable domain is DGGITQSPKYLFRKEGQNVTLSCEQNLNHDAMYWYRQDPGQGLRLIYYSQIVNDFQKGDIAEGYSVSREKKESFPLTVTSAQKNPTAFYLCASSNGYVGELFFGEGSRLTVL.

This clonotype was seen only a few times. The chain uses TRBV5-8 and TRBJ1-6; D may be TRBD1 (5 bases). In germline, CDR1 is SGHTS, CDR2 YDEGEE. The ends were cut back, 9 bases at V and 9 bases at J, with 22 bases in the middle. The CDR3 spans 15 residues. CDR3 DNA sequence: TGTGCCACAGCCCGAAGTGGGGGTAATGGTTCACCCCTCCACTTT. This gives the protein CATARSGGNGSPLHF.